The clone carrying this TCR beta chain was counted only a few times. This entry comes from a study of blood T cell repertoires in COVID-19. Study as a whole: Sites across the United States, Italy and Spain contributed samples from acute and convalescent COVID-19. PBMCs, B-cell-depleted T cells, or T cells provided the cDNA or gDNA that made up the material.

In the source study's methods: Amplification of reference gene primers was used by the study to estimate nucleated cell counts. Produced via immunoSEQ multiplex PCR; TCRdb's table is partial and in-frame only. D and trimming come from the DNA, and the V and J calls and clone size come from that table. Of 110,000 to 150,000 clones listed, around three quarters are singletons. Germline V lookup: CDR1 SGDLS, CDR2 YYNGEE. Trimming removed 0 bases at V and 0 bases at J, with 5 bases between. The CDR3 runs to 14 residues. This sequence originates from a man between 50 and 59 years old with active or convalescent COVID-19. V gene TRBV9 combines with J gene TRBJ2-3, with a weak D call TRBD2 (5 bases). What was sequenced was peripheral blood. The CDR3 spells CASSVAGSTDTQYF. CDR3 nucleotides: TGTGCCAGCAGCGTAGCGGGGAGCACAGATACGCAGTATTTT.